The 4 T cell receptor beta chains listed next were all sequenced from one sample in a study of blood T cell repertoires in COVID-19. Repertoires were generated with immunoSEQ multiplex PCR, while TCRdb's copy carries only in-frame clones and drops some. The sample includes more than 95,000 clones, nearly 90% of them seen just once. Sequenced sample: peripheral blood. Every receptor here comes from a man aged 50 to 60 in a cohort sampled during active COVID-19.

This clone has a single count. V gene TRBV28 combines with J gene TRBJ1-2; D unclear. Trimming cost V 6 bases and J 2 bases, with 13 bases left between them. The CDR3 contains 14 residues. Germline V CDR1 and CDR2: MDHEN, SYDVKM. CDR3 sequence reads: CASSLEQKNYGYTF. As DNA, the CDR3 is TGTGCCAGCAGCCTCGAACAGAAAAACTATGGCTACACCTTC.

V and J are TRBV18 and TRBJ2-2; D possibly corresponds to TRBD1 (6 bases). The length of the CDR3 is 15 residues. From germline, CDR1 is KGHSH and CDR2 LQKENI. V lost 2 bases, J lost 0 bases, and 7 bases lay in between. The CDR3 coding sequence is TGTGCCAGCTCACCAACAGGGCCGAACACCGGGGAGCTGTTTTTT. It encodes CASSPTGPNTGELFF.

This sequence joins TRBV5-5 and TRBJ2-1, with 10 nucleotides matching TRBD1. The CDR3 totals 15 residues. The junction had 3 bases not matched to a gene; V was cut back by 4 bases and J by 2 bases. Germline V gene sequence: CDR1 SGHKS, CDR2 YYEKEE (reference sequence). The CDR3 DNA reads as TGTGCCAGCAGCCGCGGGACAGGGGCCTACAATGAGCAGTTCTTC. Protein sequence: CASSRGTGAYNEQFF.

The gene calls are TRBV19 and TRBJ1-5, with D tentatively TRBD1 (6 bases). CDR1 is LNHDA, CDR2 SQIVND, per germline (reference sequence). V was shortened by 4 bases and J by 0 bases, with 13 bases between the two germline ends. The CDR3 contains 16 residues. CDR3 in amino acids: CASSKDSQNSNQPQHF. The CDR3 nucleotides read TGTGCCAGTAGTAAGGACAGCCAAAATAGCAATCAGCCCCAGCATTTT.